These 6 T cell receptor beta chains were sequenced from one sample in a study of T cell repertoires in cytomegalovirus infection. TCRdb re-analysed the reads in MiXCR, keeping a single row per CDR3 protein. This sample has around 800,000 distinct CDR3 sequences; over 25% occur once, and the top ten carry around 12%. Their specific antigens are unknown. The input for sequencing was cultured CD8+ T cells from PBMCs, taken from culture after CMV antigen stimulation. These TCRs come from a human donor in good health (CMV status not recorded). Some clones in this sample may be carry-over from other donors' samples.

CDR3 sequence reads: CASSLGPGEGQPQHF. DNA of the CDR3: TGTGCCAGCAGCTTAGGGCCGGGGGAAGGTCAGCCCCAGCATTTT. The gene calls are TRBV7-9 and TRBJ1-5; D is possibly TRBD1 (5 bases). From germline, CDR1 is SEHNR and CDR2 FQNEAQ (reference sequence). The CDR3 is 15 amino acids. V lost 1 base to trimming and J lost 6 bases, with 13 bases between them.

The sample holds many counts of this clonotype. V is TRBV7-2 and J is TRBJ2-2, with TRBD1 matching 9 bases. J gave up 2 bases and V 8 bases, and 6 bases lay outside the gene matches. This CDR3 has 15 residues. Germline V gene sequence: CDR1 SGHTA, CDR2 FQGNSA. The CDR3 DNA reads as TGTGCCAGCTGTCCGGGACAGGGTAACACCGGGGAGCTGTTTTTT. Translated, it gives CASCPGQGNTGELFF. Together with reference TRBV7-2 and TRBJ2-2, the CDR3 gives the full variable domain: GAGVSQSPSNKVTEKGKDVELRCDPISGHTALYWYRQSLGQGLEFLIYFQGNSAPDKSGLPSDRFSAERTGGSVSTLTIQRTQQEDSAVYLCASCPGQGNTGELFFGEGSRLTVL.

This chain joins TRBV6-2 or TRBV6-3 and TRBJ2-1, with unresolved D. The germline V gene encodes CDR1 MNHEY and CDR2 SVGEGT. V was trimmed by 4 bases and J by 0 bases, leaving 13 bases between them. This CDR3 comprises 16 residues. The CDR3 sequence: CASSSSVPSSYNEQFF. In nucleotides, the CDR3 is TGTGCCAGCAGTTCAAGCGTCCCGAGCTCCTACAATGAGCAGTTCTTC.

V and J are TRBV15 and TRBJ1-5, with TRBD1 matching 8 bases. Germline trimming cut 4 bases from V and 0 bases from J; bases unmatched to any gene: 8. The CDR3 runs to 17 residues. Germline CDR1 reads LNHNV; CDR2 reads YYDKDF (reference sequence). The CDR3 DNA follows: TGTGCCACCAGCACTTCGGGACAGGAGAATAGCAATCAGCCCCAGCATTTT. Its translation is CATSTSGQENSNQPQHF.

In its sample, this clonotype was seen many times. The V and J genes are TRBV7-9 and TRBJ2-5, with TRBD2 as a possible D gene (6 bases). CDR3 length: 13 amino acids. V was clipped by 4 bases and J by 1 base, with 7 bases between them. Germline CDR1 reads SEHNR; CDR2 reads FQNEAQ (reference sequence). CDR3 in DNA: TGTGCCAGCAGCTCGGGACTCCAAGAGACCCAGTACTTC. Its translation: CASSSGLQETQYF.

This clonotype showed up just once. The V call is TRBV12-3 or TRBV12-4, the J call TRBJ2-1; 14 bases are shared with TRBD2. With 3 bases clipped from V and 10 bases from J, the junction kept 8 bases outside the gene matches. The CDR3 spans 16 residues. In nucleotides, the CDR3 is TGTGCCAGCAGTTTTGACGGGACTAGCGGGGGACGGGAGCAGTTCTTC. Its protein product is CASSFDGTSGGREQFF.